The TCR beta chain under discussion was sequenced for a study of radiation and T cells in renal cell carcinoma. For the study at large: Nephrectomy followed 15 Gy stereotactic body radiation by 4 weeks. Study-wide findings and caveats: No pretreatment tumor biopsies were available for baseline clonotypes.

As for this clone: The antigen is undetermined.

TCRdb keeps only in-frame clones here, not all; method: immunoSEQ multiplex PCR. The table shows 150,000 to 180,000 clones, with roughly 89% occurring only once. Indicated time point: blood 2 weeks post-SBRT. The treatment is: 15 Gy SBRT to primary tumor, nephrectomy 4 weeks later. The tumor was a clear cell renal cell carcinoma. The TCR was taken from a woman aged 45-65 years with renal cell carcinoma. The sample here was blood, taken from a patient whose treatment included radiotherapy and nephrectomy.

The CDR3 DNA is TGTGCCAGCAGCCAAACGGGACTCGAAAACACCATATATTTT. It encodes CASSQTGLENTIYF. The chain couples TRBV4-2 to TRBJ1-3, with D possibly TRBD1 on 5 matching bases. CDR1 and CDR2 (germline): LGHNA, YNFKEQ. The CDR3 covers 14 residues. The germline V and J ends were trimmed by 2 bases and 6 bases, with 11 bases remaining between them.